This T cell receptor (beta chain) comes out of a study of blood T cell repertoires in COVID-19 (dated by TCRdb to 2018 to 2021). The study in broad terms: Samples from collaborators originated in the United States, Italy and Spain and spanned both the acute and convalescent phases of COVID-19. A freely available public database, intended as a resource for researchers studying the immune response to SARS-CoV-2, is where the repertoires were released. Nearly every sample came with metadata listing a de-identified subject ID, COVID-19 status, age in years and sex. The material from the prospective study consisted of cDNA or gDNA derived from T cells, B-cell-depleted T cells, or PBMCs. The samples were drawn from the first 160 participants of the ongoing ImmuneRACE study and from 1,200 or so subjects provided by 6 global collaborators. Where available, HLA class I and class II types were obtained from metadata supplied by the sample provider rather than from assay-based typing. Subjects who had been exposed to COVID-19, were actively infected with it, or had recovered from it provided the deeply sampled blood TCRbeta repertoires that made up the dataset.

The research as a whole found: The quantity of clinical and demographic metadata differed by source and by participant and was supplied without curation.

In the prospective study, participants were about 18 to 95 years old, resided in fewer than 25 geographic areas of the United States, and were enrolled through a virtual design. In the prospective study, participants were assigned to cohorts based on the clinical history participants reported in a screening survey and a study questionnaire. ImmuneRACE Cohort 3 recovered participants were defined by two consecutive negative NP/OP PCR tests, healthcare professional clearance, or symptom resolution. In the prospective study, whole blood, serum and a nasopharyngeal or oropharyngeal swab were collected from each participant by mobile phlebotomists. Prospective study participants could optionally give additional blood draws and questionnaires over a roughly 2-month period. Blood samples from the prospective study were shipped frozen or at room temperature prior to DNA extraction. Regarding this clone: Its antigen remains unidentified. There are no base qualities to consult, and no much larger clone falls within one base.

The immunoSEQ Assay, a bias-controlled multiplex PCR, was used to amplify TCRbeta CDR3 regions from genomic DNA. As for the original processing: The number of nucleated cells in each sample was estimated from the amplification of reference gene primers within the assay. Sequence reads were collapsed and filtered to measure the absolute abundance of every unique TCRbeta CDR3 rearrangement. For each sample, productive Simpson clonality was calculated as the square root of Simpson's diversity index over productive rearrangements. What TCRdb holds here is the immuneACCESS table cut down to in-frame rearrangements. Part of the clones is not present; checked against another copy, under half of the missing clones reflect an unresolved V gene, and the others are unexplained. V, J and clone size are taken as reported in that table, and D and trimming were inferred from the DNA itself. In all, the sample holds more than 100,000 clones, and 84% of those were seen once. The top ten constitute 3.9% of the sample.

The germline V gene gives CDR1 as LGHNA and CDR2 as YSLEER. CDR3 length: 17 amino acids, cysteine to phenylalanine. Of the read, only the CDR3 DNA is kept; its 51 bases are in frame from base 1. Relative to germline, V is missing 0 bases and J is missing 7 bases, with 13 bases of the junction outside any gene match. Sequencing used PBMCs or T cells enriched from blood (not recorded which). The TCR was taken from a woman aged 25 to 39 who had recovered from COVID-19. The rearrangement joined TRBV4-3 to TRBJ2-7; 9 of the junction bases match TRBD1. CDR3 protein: CASSQDSGNRGLREQYF. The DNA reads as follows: TGCGCCAGCAGCCAAGATTCGGGAAACAGGGGGCTTAGAGAGCAGTACTTC.